This TCR beta chain was recovered during a study of cytomegalovirus exposure and HLA in healthy donors. Study-wide results and limits: As was reported, the classifier diagnosed cytomegalovirus status with high specificity and sensitivity.

Data came from immunoSEQ multiplex PCR; TCRdb stores just in-frame clones and leaves some out. This table has 100,000 to 150,000 clones, about 93% appearing once. Regarding this clone: What it binds is not known.

With 5 bases removed from V and 0 bases from J, the gap between germline ends came to 5 bases. The CDR3 is 13 residues long. Per the germline V gene, CDR1 is SGHTA and CDR2 is FQGNSA. This receptor was obtained from a woman younger than 30 in good health and CMV-seronegative. Sequenced: PBMCs. The chain joins TRBV7-2 to TRBJ1-5; no clear D gene. CDR3 bases: TGTGCCAGCAGCCGCAGTAGCAATCAGCCCCAGCATTTT. This translates into CASSRSSNQPQHF.